The source of this T cell receptor beta chain is a study of T cell changes during pregnancy in multiple sclerosis. The method was immunoSEQ multiplex PCR; TCRdb's version includes in-frame clones alone and lacks a portion of them. This table has approximately 70,000 clones, about 93% appearing once. Trimming cost V 0 bases and J 9 bases, with 14 bases left between them. Germline V gene sequence: CDR1 GTSNPN, CDR2 SVGIG (reference sequence). The CDR3 spans 13 residues. The sequence was obtained from a female donor with multiple sclerosis, enrolled in a pregnancy study. The chain couples TRBV30 to TRBJ2-5; TRBD2 is a possible D gene (5 bases). Sequenced here: CD4+ T cells from peripheral blood mononuclear cells, sampled before pregnancy. The CDR3 spells CAWSVSGIAAQYF. CDR3 nucleotide sequence: TGTGCCTGGAGTGTGTCGGGGATTGCGGCCCAGTACTTC.